This TCR beta chain was observed in a study of control samples from healthy donors and cancer patients. Profiling relied on immunoSEQ multiplex PCR, and the TCRdb table lists in-frame clones only, not all of them. The sample includes more than 110,000 clones, roughly nine tenths of them seen just once. The CDR3 consists of 14 residues. The V gene lost 3 bases and the J gene lost 4 bases, with 13 bases spanning the gap. Per the germline V gene, CDR1 is GTSNPN and CDR2 is SVGIG (reference sequence). The sample was blood. The chain couples TRBV30 to TRBJ1-3; no clear D. The sequence derives from a woman younger than 45 in good health. The CDR3 loop is CAWRVGGYGNTIYF. The CDR3 DNA is TGTGCCTGGAGAGTGGGAGGGTACGGAAACACCATATATTTT.